This TCR beta chain was obtained from a study of blood T cell repertoires in COVID-19. Background on the study: Samples representing acute and convalescent COVID-19 were sourced from the United States, Italy and Spain. Sources were T cells, B-cell-depleted T cells, or PBMCs; the material itself was cDNA or gDNA.

Per the original methods: The assay estimated nucleated cells by amplifying reference gene primers. Data came from immunoSEQ multiplex PCR; TCRdb stores just in-frame clones and leaves some out. The V and J calls and clone size come from that table; D and trimming were worked out from the DNA. The sample has 70,000 to 100,000 clones; 55% to 80% are singletons. This clone was detected only a few times. The length of the CDR3 is 12 residues. CDR1 is DFQATT and CDR2 is SNEGSKA in the germline V gene (reference sequence). Trimming took off 3 bases at V and 1 base at J, with 6 bases between the two ends. The rearrangement joins TRBV20-1 to TRBJ1-2, with unresolved D. The clonotype comes from a woman aged 55-69 years in a cohort sampled during active or convalescent COVID-19. The material sequenced was peripheral blood. The CDR3 DNA sequence: TGCAGTGCTAGTGATTATAACTATGGCTACACCTTC. Translated: CSASDYNYGYTF.